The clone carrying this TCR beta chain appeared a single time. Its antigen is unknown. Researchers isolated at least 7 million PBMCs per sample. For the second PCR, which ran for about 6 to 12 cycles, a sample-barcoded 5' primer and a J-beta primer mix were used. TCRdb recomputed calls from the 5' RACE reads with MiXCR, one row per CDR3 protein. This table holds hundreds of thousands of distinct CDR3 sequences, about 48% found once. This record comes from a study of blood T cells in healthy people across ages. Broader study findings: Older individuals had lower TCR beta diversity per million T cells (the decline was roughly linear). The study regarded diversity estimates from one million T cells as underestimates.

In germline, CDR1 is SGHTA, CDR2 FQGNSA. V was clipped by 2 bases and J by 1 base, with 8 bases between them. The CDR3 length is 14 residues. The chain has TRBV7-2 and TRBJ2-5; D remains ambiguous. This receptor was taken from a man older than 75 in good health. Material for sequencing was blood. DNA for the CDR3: TGTACCAGCAGCTTAATGGGTTCCCAAGAGACCCAGTACTTC. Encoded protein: CTSSLMGSQETQYF.